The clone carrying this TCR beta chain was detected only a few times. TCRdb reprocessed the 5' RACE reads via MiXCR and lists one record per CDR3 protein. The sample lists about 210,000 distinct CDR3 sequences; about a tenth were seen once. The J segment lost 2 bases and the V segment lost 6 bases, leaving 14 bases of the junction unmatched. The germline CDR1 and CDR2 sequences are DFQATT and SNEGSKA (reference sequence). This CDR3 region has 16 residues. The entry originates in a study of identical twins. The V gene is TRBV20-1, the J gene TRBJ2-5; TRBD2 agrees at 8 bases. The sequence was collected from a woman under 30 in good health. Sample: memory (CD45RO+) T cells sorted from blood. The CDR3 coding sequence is TGCAGTGCGAGAAGACTGACTAGCGCCGGGCAAGAGACCCAGTACTTC. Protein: CSARRLTSAGQETQYF.